This record covers a single T cell receptor beta chain. The data originate from a study of control samples from healthy donors and cancer patients. The CDR3 is 12 residues long. Trimming took 3 bases from V and 4 from J, leaving 4 bases between them. The germline CDR1 and CDR2 sequences are MNHEY and SMNVEV (reference sequence). The table came from immunoSEQ multiplex PCR; TCRdb's copy has only in-frame clones and leaves some out. The table includes 110,000 to 150,000 clones, roughly 92% detected once. This sequence joins TRBV27 and TRBJ1-5, with unresolved D. This TCR derives from a man younger than 40 in good health. Sequenced input: blood. CDR3: CASSFPNQPQHF. CDR3 bases: TGTGCCAGCAGTTTTCCAAATCAGCCCCAGCATTTT.